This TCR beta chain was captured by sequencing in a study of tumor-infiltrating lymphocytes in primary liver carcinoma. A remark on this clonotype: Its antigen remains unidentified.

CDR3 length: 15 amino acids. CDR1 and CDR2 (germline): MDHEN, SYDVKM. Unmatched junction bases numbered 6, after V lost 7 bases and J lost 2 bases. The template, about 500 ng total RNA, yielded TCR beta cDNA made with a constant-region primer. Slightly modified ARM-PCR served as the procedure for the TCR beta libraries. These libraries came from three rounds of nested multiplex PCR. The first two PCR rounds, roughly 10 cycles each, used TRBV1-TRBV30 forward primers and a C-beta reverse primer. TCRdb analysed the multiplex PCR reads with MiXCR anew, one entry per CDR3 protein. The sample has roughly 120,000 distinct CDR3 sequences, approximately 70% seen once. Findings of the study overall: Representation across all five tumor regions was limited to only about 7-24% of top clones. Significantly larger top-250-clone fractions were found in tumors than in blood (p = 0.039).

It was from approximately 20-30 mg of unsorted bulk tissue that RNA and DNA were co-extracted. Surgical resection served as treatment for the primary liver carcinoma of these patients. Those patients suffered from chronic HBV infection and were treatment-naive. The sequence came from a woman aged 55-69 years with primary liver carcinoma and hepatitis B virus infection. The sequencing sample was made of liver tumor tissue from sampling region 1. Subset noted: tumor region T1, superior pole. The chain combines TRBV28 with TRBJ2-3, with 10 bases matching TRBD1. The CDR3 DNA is TGTGCCAGCAAATCCGGGACAGGGGACACAGATACGCAGTATTTT. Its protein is CASKSGTGDTDTQYF.